The following is a T cell receptor beta chain sequence with its context. Its target is not known. This sample was included in a study of blood T cells in healthy people across ages. General study findings and limits: From one million sequenced T cells, diversity estimates were lower bounds.

Sample-barcoded 5' priming and a J-beta primer mix drove a second PCR of about 6 to 12 cycles. The study obtained at least 2.5 million CDR3-containing paired-end reads from every sample. In TCRdb, the 5' RACE reads were re-called with MiXCR into one record per CDR3 protein. The sample has approximately 1.5 million distinct CDR3 sequences; 35% to 45% are singletons. This CDR3 spans 14 amino acids. The germline V gene encodes CDR1 LGHNA and CDR2 YNFKEQ. Deletions cut 0 bases from V and 3 bases from J, with 9 bases between. This clonotype was sampled from a woman aged 18-29 years in good health. Sequenced: blood. V is TRBV4-2 and J is TRBJ2-7; unclear D gene. CDR3 coding DNA: TGTGCCAGCAGCCAAGATTTTGGGAACTACGAGCAGTACTTC. It encodes CASSQDFGNYEQYF.